This TCR beta chain comes out of a study of T cells after yellow fever vaccination. Study results and limitations: Post-booster repertoires contained most primary-vaccination clones again (roughly 95% CD4, less than 90% CD8).

TCRdb re-derived calls from the 5' RACE reads in MiXCR, one entry per CDR3 protein. The sample holds 450,000 to 650,000 distinct CDR3 sequences, approximately 13% seen once. This clonotype was detected a few times. Its antigen remains unknown. This CDR3 contains 16 residues. V was trimmed by 5 bases and J by 0 bases, leaving 14 bases between them. Per the germline V gene, CDR1 is SGHTA and CDR2 is FQGNSA. The rearrangement uses TRBV7-2 and TRBJ2-1; D is perhaps TRBD2 (5 bases). This TCR came from a young man who received the YFV17D yellow fever vaccine. The sample in question was PBMCs, obtained on the day of the yellow fever booster vaccination. The CDR3 loop is CASSDKRFGSYNEQFF. CDR3 bases: TGTGCCAGCAGCGATAAGCGGTTCGGCTCCTACAATGAGCAGTTCTTC.